Listed here are 15 T cell receptor beta chains from one sample, sequenced in a study of shared clonotypes between healthy human individuals. TCRdb's copy holds only in-frame clones and misses some; the assay was immunoSEQ multiplex PCR. The sample gives about 2.4 million clones, approximately 93% of which show up once; more than 0.35% is in the top ten. Sample: naive CD4+ T cells from PBMCs. Sample subset: CD45RA+ positively selected. The receptors come from a man aged 18 to 30 in good health. Some clones in this sample may be carry-over from other donors' samples.

The V gene is TRBV5-1, the J gene TRBJ2-3; D remains ambiguous. Trimming stripped 1 base from V and 2 bases from J, with 8 bases between. CDR3 length equals 14 residues. CDR1 SGHRS and CDR2 YFSETQ come from the germline V gene. CDR3 region: CASSLLAVTDTQYF. DNA of the CDR3: TGCGCCAGCAGCTTGTTGGCAGTCACAGATACGCAGTATTTT.

The chain combines TRBV5-4 with TRBJ2-1; 8 bases are shared with TRBD1. The junction had 12 bases not matched to a gene; V was cut back by 0 bases and J by 7 bases. CDR3 size: 17 residues. Germline-derived CDR1 and CDR2 are SGHNT and YYREEE (reference sequence). The CDR3 bases are TGTGCCAGCAGCTTGGTTTCTAGGGCAGGGGGCAAGAATGAGCAGTTCTTC. Translation: CASSLVSRAGGKNEQFF.

CDR3 sequence (DNA): TGTGCCATCAGTGAGACCGGACAGGGCCCCGCCTACGAGCAGTACTTC. It translates to CAISETGQGPAYEQYF. The rearrangement uses TRBV10-3 and TRBJ2-7; 8 bases fit TRBD1. The CDR3 sequence is 16 residues long. Per germline, CDR1 ENHRY and CDR2 SYGVKD. V shed 2 bases and J 2 bases; nucleotides not matched to a gene: 8.

The chain uses TRBV7-2 and TRBJ2-1, with D possibly called TRBD1 or TRBD2 (5 bases each). Germline CDR1 is SGHTA and CDR2 is FQGNSA. The CDR3 spans 12 residues. Trimming stripped 3 bases from V and 10 bases from J, with 10 bases between. As DNA, the CDR3 is TGTGCCAGCAGCTTTGTTGGGGGAGAGCAGTTCTTC. As protein: CASSFVGGEQFF.

The J gene is TRBJ2-7, the V gene TRBV5-6; D is perhaps TRBD2 (6 bases). The CDR3 spans 15 residues. Germline V CDR1 and CDR2: SGHDT, YYEEEE. The V and J ends lost 0 bases and 6 bases respectively, with 16 bases between them. CDR3 DNA: TGTGCCAGCAGCTTGGGGCCCGGAGGGTTGGGCGAGCAGTACTTC. It encodes CASSLGPGGLGEQYF.

The V gene is TRBV27, the J gene TRBJ2-1, with 13 bases identical to TRBD2. CDR1 and CDR2 (germline): MNHEY, SMNVEV (reference sequence). The J segment lost 1 base and the V segment lost 5 bases, leaving 8 bases of the junction unmatched. The CDR3 has 18 residues. In nucleotides, the CDR3 is TGTGCCAGCAGTCCGGGACTAGCGGGAATGGGGTCCTACAATGAGCAGTTCTTC. Amino acids: CASSPGLAGMGSYNEQFF.

This chain links TRBV18 with TRBJ1-1, with a tentative D call TRBD1 (5 bases). Germline V CDR1 and CDR2: KGHSH, LQKENI. V lost 2 bases to trimming and J lost 0 bases, with 16 bases between them. This CDR3 spans 17 amino acids. The CDR3 spells CASSPWNQGVVNTEAFF. Here the CDR3 DNA reads TGTGCCAGCTCACCATGGAATCAGGGAGTCGTGAACACTGAAGCTTTCTTT.

The rearrangement uses TRBV6-1 and TRBJ2-7; D is possibly TRBD1 or TRBD2 (5 bases each). This CDR3 is built from 14 residues. Trimming took 7 bases from V and 2 from J, leaving 15 bases between them. The V gene's germline CDR1 is MNHNS and CDR2 SASEGT. CDR3 region: CASTRLRGPYEQYF. The CDR3 DNA is TGTGCCAGCACTAGACTAAGGGGCCCCTACGAGCAGTACTTC.

The chain carries TRBV4-3 and TRBJ2-1; 8 bases line up with TRBD2. The germline CDR1 and CDR2 sequences are LGHNA and YSLEER. This CDR3 region has 16 residues. V shed 3 bases, J shed 1 base, and the junction held 5 bases outside the gene matches. This CDR3 reads CASSQDSGTSYNEQFF. Written as DNA, the CDR3 is TGCGCCAGCAGCCAGGATAGCGGGACTTCCTACAATGAGCAGTTCTTC.

The chain combines TRBV10-3 with TRBJ2-3; TRBD2 might be the D (7 bases). With 6 bases removed from V and 4 bases from J, the gap between germline ends came to 17 bases. The CDR3 has 15 amino acids. Germline V gene lookup returns CDR1 ENHRY and CDR2 SYGVKD. CDR3 residues: CAIRGGREFPDTQYF. CDR3 sequence (DNA): TGTGCCATCAGAGGGGGGCGGGAGTTTCCAGATACGCAGTATTTT.

The genes are TRBV27 and TRBJ1-1, with 7 bases matching TRBD1. The CDR3 consists of 12 residues. Looked up from germline, CDR1 is MNHEY and CDR2 is SMNVEV (reference sequence). With V trimmed by 5 bases and J by 5 bases, 2 bases remained unmatched. The CDR3 DNA reads TGTGCCAGCAGTCACAGGGGTACTGAAGCTTTCTTT. This codes for CASSHRGTEAFF.

The chain uses TRBV28 and TRBJ2-7, with D perhaps matching TRBD1 (5 bases). V lost 8 bases, J lost 6 bases, and 17 bases lay in between. The CDR3 spans 13 residues. CDR1 and CDR2 (germline): MDHEN, SYDVKM. DNA of the CDR3: TGTGCCAGCCTTCCTTCAGCAAGGGGCGAGCAGTACTTC. This encodes CASLPSARGEQYF.

Comment on this clone: The conserved phenylalanine or tryptophan normally closing the CDR3 is absent here, so this likely arose from a read error. The gene calls are TRBV4-1 and TRBJ1-1; 10 positions match TRBD1. In germline, CDR1 is MGHRA, CDR2 YSYEKL. The CDR3 length is 14 residues. The CDR3 loop is CASSLPGQGTGAFS. The CDR3 bases are TGCGCCAGCAGCCTGCCGGGACAGGGGACTGGAGCTTTCTCT.

The chain combines TRBV19 with TRBJ2-7; 14 bases agree with TRBD2. This CDR3 is 16 amino acids long. CDR1 and CDR2 from the germline V gene are LNHDA and SQIVND (reference sequence). V trimming: 4 bases; J trimming: 5 bases; junction bases outside the gene matches: 7. CDR3 nucleotides: TGTGCCAGTAGTACAATAGGGACTAGCGGGAGAAACGAGCAGTACTTC. Its translation is CASSTIGTSGRNEQYF.

This sequence joins TRBV6-1 and TRBJ1-2, with D maybe TRBD1 (6 bases). Germline V gives CDR1 MNHNS, CDR2 SASEGT. The ends were cut back, 7 bases at V and 5 bases at J, with 17 bases in the middle. This CDR3 contains 14 residues. The CDR3 region has the DNA TGTGCCAGCACCCCGAGGGGGGTCGGGTATGGCTACACCTTC. Amino acid sequence: CASTPRGVGYGYTF.